This T cell receptor (beta chain) was profiled in a study of T-cell memory formation after mild COVID-19. The germline gives CDR1 SGHVS, CDR2 FNYEAQ. This CDR3 spans 13 amino acids. J gave up 7 bases and V 3 bases, and 4 bases lay outside the gene matches. In this sample, this clonotype turned up a few times. Its antigen is currently unknown. Overall study findings and caveats: Pre-infection memory contained some responding clones, which suggested that cross-reactive memory had joined.

A single record per CDR3 protein comes from TCRdb applying MiXCR to the 5' RACE reads. The sample has around 250,000 distinct CDR3 sequences, 7.5% to 10% seen once. This receptor was obtained from a man aged 18 to 30 who had mild COVID-19 (a few samples of this study predate the infection). Cell type and time point are not known. The material sequenced was PBMCs or a T cell subset sorted from them (not recorded which). V gene TRBV7-6 combines with J gene TRBJ1-2, with TRBD1 matching over 8 bases. As DNA, the CDR3 is TGTGCCAGCAGCTTGACAGGGGAAGGTGGCTACACCTTC. The encoded protein is CASSLTGEGGYTF.